The next 30 T cell receptor beta chains were all read from a single sample in a study of yellow fever vaccine responses in identical twins (dated by TCRdb to the late 2010s). The receptor library was made with RT-PCR. The instrument was an Illumina HiSeq 2500. TCRdb handled the public reads itself, with Q25 trimming in fastp and clone calling in MiXCR, and kept productive beta chains. Each record represents a unique CDR3 protein, reported with the most common genes and DNA among its rows. Recorded for this sample are about 6,900 distinct CDR3 sequences; roughly 84% of them occurred a single time. 3.4% of the sample goes to the ten largest clones. The source material was T cells from blood (PBMCs), unsorted or a sorted subset (not recorded which), sampled before or after yellow fever vaccination (not recorded which). Receptors were obtained from a woman aged 18-30 years who received the yellow fever vaccine. Donor details come from another sample of the same person, matched by shared clones.

This rearrangement joins TRBV2 to TRBJ1-6, with TRBD1 identical over 7 bases. J was trimmed by 3 bases and V by 6 bases; bases with no gene match: 8. The CDR3 has 16 amino acids. CDR1 is SNHLY and CDR2 is FYNNEI in the germline V gene. This CDR3 reads CASRGQDNDYNSPLHF. The CDR3 DNA follows: TGTGCCAGCAGAGGACAGGATAACGACTATAATTCACCCCTCCACTTT. Full variable domain (remainder filled in from reference TRBV2 and TRBJ1-6): EPEVTQTPSHQVTQMGQEVILRCVPISNHLYFYWYRQILGQKVEFLVSFYNNEISEKSEIFDDQFSVERPDGSNFTLKIRSTKLEDSAMYFCASRGQDNDYNSPLHFGNGTRLTVT.

This sequence joins TRBV12-3 or TRBV12-4 and TRBJ1-1; 11 positions match TRBD1. This CDR3 comprises 18 residues. Germline trimming cut 5 bases from V and 1 base from J; bases unmatched to any gene: 12. The chain's CDR3 is CASSNDGTGGGGNTEAFF. The DNA of the CDR3 is TGTGCCAGCAGTAATGACGGGACAGGGGGTGGTGGGAACACTGAAGCTTTCTTT.

The genes are TRBV30 and TRBJ2-7; 10 bases fit TRBD1. V was pared by 2 bases and J by 4 bases, with 8 bases of the junction left unmatched. The length of the CDR3 is 15 residues. Per the germline V gene, CDR1 is GTSNPN and CDR2 is SVGIG (reference sequence). In nucleotides, the CDR3 is TGTGCCTGGAGTAACCCCCGGGACAGGGGTTACGAGCAGTACTTC. It is translated as CAWSNPRDRGYEQYF.

The gene calls are TRBV7-6 and TRBJ2-5; 8 bases fit TRBD2. J lost 3 bases, V lost 3 bases, and 9 bases had no gene match. Germline V gives CDR1 SGHVS, CDR2 FNYEAQ. CDR3 length equals 16 residues. The CDR3 DNA is TGTGCCAGCAGCTTCGATAATTCGGGGGGGAAAGAGACCCAGTACTTC. Translation: CASSFDNSGGKETQYF.

CDR3 residues: CASSLYASGRYEQYF. The CDR3 bases are TGTGCCAGCAGTTTATACGCTAGCGGGAGATACGAGCAGTACTTC. The chain carries TRBV27 and TRBJ2-7, with TRBD2 matching over 10 bases. CDR3 length equals 15 residues. With V trimmed by 1 base and J by 4 bases, 4 bases remained unmatched. CDR1 MNHEY and CDR2 SMNVEV come from the germline V gene (reference sequence).

The V gene is TRBV29-1, the J gene TRBJ2-7; 7 nucleotides agree with TRBD1. Germline V gene lookup returns CDR1 SQVTM and CDR2 ANQGSEA. V gave up 7 bases and J gave up 2 bases; unmatched junction bases: 5. CDR3 length: 12 amino acids. CDR3 amino acids: CSAKTGAYEQYF. Written as DNA, the CDR3 is TGCAGCGCCAAAACAGGGGCCTACGAGCAGTACTTC.

The gene calls are TRBV11-3 and TRBJ2-1; D uncertain. The CDR3 covers 13 residues. Trimming pared 4 bases from V and 0 bases from J, leaving 4 bases between. The V gene's germline CDR1 is SGHNT and CDR2 YENEEA. In DNA, the CDR3 is TGTGCCAGCAGCTGGGACTCCTACAATGAGCAGTTCTTC. This translates into CASSWDSYNEQFF.

The chain couples TRBV28 to TRBJ2-7; TRBD2 matches at 11 bases. The germline V gene encodes CDR1 MDHEN and CDR2 SYDVKM. The CDR3 is 16 amino acids. Losses at the gene ends were 2 bases for V and 3 bases for J; bases not matched to a gene: 6. The CDR3 region has the DNA TGTGCCAGCAGTTTAACACTAGCGGGAGTACGCTACGAGCAGTACTTC. This sequence encodes CASSLTLAGVRYEQYF.

The chain is built from TRBV7-9 and TRBJ2-3; no definite D call. The V gene lost 11 bases and the J gene lost 2 bases, with 11 bases spanning the gap. This CDR3 has 12 amino acids. Germline V gene sequence: CDR1 SEHNR, CDR2 FQNEAQ (reference sequence). The CDR3 loop reads CAHPLSTDTQYF. The DNA of the CDR3 is TGTGCCCACCCCCTCTCCACAGATACGCAGTATTTT.

The chain uses TRBV7-9 and TRBJ2-7; D is tentatively TRBD1 or TRBD2 (5 bases each). The CDR3 runs to 14 residues. Trimming removed 0 bases from V and 7 bases from J, with 13 bases in between. Per germline, CDR1 SEHNR and CDR2 FQNEAQ (reference sequence). CDR3 loop: CASSLAGEGVEQYF. The CDR3 nucleotides are TGTGCCAGCAGCTTAGCGGGGGAAGGAGTGGAGCAGTACTTC.

This sequence joins TRBV18 and TRBJ2-1; 10 positions agree with TRBD1. Trimming at V came to 2 bases and at J to 7 bases, leaving 8 bases not matched to a gene. The CDR3 contains 16 residues. The germline CDR1 and CDR2 sequences are KGHSH and LQKENI. DNA for the CDR3: TGTGCCAGCTCACCAAACGGACAGGGGGTAAGAAATGAGCAGTTCTTC. This codes for CASSPNGQGVRNEQFF.

This clonotype was observed a few times. The rearrangement joins TRBV23-1 to TRBJ1-2; no reliable D call. TRBV23-1 is filed as an ORF, its function uncertain. Deletions cut 1 base from V and 1 base from J, with 10 bases between. The CDR3 totals 15 residues. CDR3 in amino acids: CASSQFKGYNYGYTF. Here the CDR3 DNA reads TGCGCCAGCAGTCAATTCAAGGGTTATAACTATGGCTACACCTTC.

This clonotype was counted once. The germline gene is not matched at one end of the junction; a read error may be the cause. The V gene is TRBV20-1, the J gene TRBJ2-7, with a possible D match to TRBD1 (5 bases). Germline CDR1 reads DFQATT; CDR2 reads SNEGSKA (reference sequence). The CDR3 totals 13 residues. CDR3 in DNA: TGCTGTGCTAGAGTAAGGGGTTCCTACGAGCAGTACTTC. It encodes CCARVRGSYEQYF.

The chain joins TRBV19 to TRBJ1-6; a weak D match, TRBD1 (5 bases). This CDR3 comprises 14 residues. Germline-derived CDR1 and CDR2 are LNHDA and SQIVND (reference sequence). V gave up 5 bases and J gave up 11 bases, with 16 bases separating them. CDR3 residues: CASSGFGDEPPLHF. CDR3 nucleotide sequence: TGTGCCAGTAGTGGATTCGGGGACGAGCCACCCCTCCACTTT.

The chain couples TRBV11-3 to TRBJ2-1, with D perhaps being TRBD1 or TRBD2 (6 bases each). Deletions cut 4 bases from V and 8 bases from J, with 21 bases between. The CDR3 is 16 amino acids. Germline lookup yields CDR1 SGHNT and CDR2 YENEEA. The CDR3 region has the DNA TGTGCCAGCAGCTCAGTAGGAGGGGGAAATTGGTATGAGCAGTTCTTC. The encoded protein is CASSSVGGGNWYEQFF.

The rearrangement uses TRBV4-1 and TRBJ1-5; D is uncertain. The germline V gene encodes CDR1 MGHRA and CDR2 YSYEKL. The CDR3 loop spans 14 amino acids. V was pared by 1 base and J by 6 bases, with 10 bases between. In DNA, the CDR3 is TGCGCCAGCAGCCAAGGGACGGCCGGTCAGCCCCAGCATTTT. It specifies CASSQGTAGQPQHF.

The V and J genes are TRBV29-1 and TRBJ2-3; 8 nucleotides match TRBD2. Looked up from germline, CDR1 is SQVTM and CDR2 is ANQGSEA. The CDR3 totals 16 residues. V was pared by 0 bases and J by 2 bases, with 7 bases of the junction left unmatched. CDR3 sequence (DNA): TGCAGCGTTGAAGATCGCAGCGGGGGATTCACAGATACGCAGTATTTT. Its translation: CSVEDRSGGFTDTQYF.

In its sample, this clonotype was seen a few times. This chain joins TRBV7-8 and TRBJ1-4; the D is unclear. Per the germline V gene, CDR1 is SGHVS and CDR2 is FQNEAQ. This CDR3 has 12 residues. Deletions cut 8 bases from V and 11 bases from J, with 15 bases between. The CDR3 loop reads CASLTGGGKLFF. The CDR3, as DNA: TGTGCCAGCCTCACCGGAGGCGGGAAACTGTTTTTT.

V and J are TRBV12-3 or TRBV12-4 and TRBJ2-1; TRBD2 agrees at 8 bases. V was pared by 8 bases and J by 4 bases, with 7 bases of the junction left unmatched. The CDR3 is made up of 14 amino acids. CDR3 in DNA: TGTGCCAGCCGAGCTAGCGGGTTTTACAATGAGCAGTTCTTC. Its translation: CASRASGFYNEQFF.

V is TRBV7-9 and J is TRBJ2-1, with D perhaps being TRBD1 or TRBD2 (5 bases each). The ends were cut back, 5 bases at V and 11 bases at J, with 10 bases in the middle. Germline CDR1 reads SEHNR; CDR2 reads FQNEAQ (reference sequence). The CDR3 extends over 11 amino acids. This chain's CDR3 is CASSPPGQQFF. The CDR3 DNA reads as TGTGCCAGCAGCCCGCCGGGACAGCAGTTCTTC.

J is TRBJ2-2 and V is TRBV4-1; TRBD2 agrees at 9 bases. Germline trimming cut 3 bases from V and 6 bases from J; bases unmatched to any gene: 8. This CDR3 comprises 16 residues. CDR1 and CDR2 from the germline V gene are MGHRA and YSYEKL. In DNA, the CDR3 is TGCGCCAGCAGCCAGGTGGGACTAGCTGAGCCCGGGGAGCTGTTTTTT. This translates into CASSQVGLAEPGELFF.

This chain uses TRBV7-3 with TRBJ1-1; 7 bases fit TRBD1. V lost 0 bases, J lost 0 bases, and 1 base stayed unmatched. CDR1 is SGHTA and CDR2 is FQGTGA in the germline V gene. CDR3 length: 15 amino acids. CDR3 in amino acids: CASSLTTGMNTEAFF. CDR3 nucleotides: TGTGCCAGCAGCTTAACGACAGGGATGAACACTGAAGCTTTCTTT. The full variable domain, with the rest looked up from reference TRBV7-3 and TRBJ1-1, is GAGVSQTPSNKVTEKGKYVELRCDPISGHTALYWYRQSLGQGPEFLIYFQGTGAADDSGLPNDRFFAVRPEGSVSTLKIQRTERGDSAVYLCASSLTTGMNTEAFFGQGTRLTVV.

The rearrangement uses TRBV7-9 and TRBJ2-3; 13 positions match TRBD2. The CDR3 loop spans 17 amino acids. Looked up from germline, CDR1 is SEHNR and CDR2 is FQNEAQ (reference sequence). Trimming at V came to 5 bases and at J to 3 bases, leaving 8 bases not matched to a gene. The CDR3 spells CASSIPGLAGLTDTQYF. DNA for the CDR3: TGTGCCAGCAGCATCCCGGGACTAGCGGGATTGACAGATACGCAGTATTTT. Looking up the rest from reference TRBV7-9 and TRBJ2-3 gives the full variable domain: DTGVSQNPRHKITKRGQNVTFRCDPISEHNRLYWYRQTLGQGPEFLTYFQNEAQLEKSRLLSDRFSAERPKGSFSTLEIQRTEQGDSAMYLCASSIPGLAGLTDTQYFGPGTRLTVL.

The J gene is TRBJ1-4, the V gene TRBV7-6; 7 bases line up with TRBD1. The CDR3 runs 15 residues. Germline V CDR1 and CDR2: SGHVS, FNYEAQ. V dropped 5 bases and J dropped 1; count of bases not matched to a gene: 4. DNA of the CDR3: TGTGCCAGCAGCCCCGGGGACAGAACTAATGAAAAACTGTTTTTT. This codes for CASSPGDRTNEKLFF. The full variable domain, its missing parts supplied by reference TRBV7-6 and TRBJ1-4, is GAGVSQSPRYKVTKRGQDVALRCDPISGHVSLYWYRQALGQGPEFLTYFNYEAQQDKSGLPNDRFSAERPEGSISTLTIQRTEQRDSAMYRCASSPGDRTNEKLFFGSGTQLSVL.

The V call is TRBV13, the J call TRBJ2-5; the D call may be TRBD1 or TRBD2 (5 bases each). Trimming removed 5 bases from V and 1 base from J, with 17 bases in between. The germline CDR1 and CDR2 sequences are PRHDT and FYEKMQ (reference sequence). CDR3 size: 16 residues. The CDR3 DNA reads as TGTGCCAGCAGCCCCGGGACCAACGTCGTCCAAGAGACCCAGTACTTC. Translating gives CASSPGTNVVQETQYF.

The CDR3 nucleotides are TGTGCCAGCAGTGCAGATACGCAGTATTTT. Amino acids: CASSADTQYF. The V call is TRBV7-3, the J call TRBJ2-3, with no clear D. The CDR3 is 10 residues long. Germline V lookup: CDR1 SGHTA, CDR2 FQGTGA. The V gene lost 6 bases and the J gene lost 4 bases, with 2 bases spanning the gap. Drawing the rest from reference TRBV7-3 and TRBJ2-3, the complete variable domain is GAGVSQTPSNKVTEKGKYVELRCDPISGHTALYWYRQSLGQGPEFLIYFQGTGAADDSGLPNDRFFAVRPEGSVSTLKIQRTERGDSAVYLCASSADTQYFGPGTRLTVL.

The chain joins TRBV29-1 to TRBJ2-7; 7 bases line up with TRBD2. The J segment lost 4 bases and the V segment lost 4 bases, leaving 13 bases of the junction unmatched. The CDR3 has 15 amino acids. CDR1 is SQVTM and CDR2 is ANQGSEA in the germline V gene. CDR3 DNA sequence: TGCAGCGTTGGGGGTCAACTAGCGCTCCCATACGAGCAGTACTTC. Translated: CSVGGQLALPYEQYF.

This clonotype was recorded once. The rearrangement links TRBV11-3 to TRBJ2-7, with D possibly matching TRBD2 (7 bases). V was trimmed by 3 bases and J by 7 bases, leaving 16 bases between them. CDR3 length: 14 amino acids. Germline CDR1 is SGHNT and CDR2 is YENEEA. CDR3 sequence (DNA): TGTGCCAGCAGCTTTGGTGGGGGGGCTTATGAGCAGTACTTC. Its protein is CASSFGGGAYEQYF.

The rearrangement uses TRBV27 and TRBJ1-2; tentative D call: TRBD1 (6 bases). The germline V gene has CDR1 MNHEY and CDR2 SMNVEV (reference sequence). The CDR3 spans 15 residues. The V gene lost 5 bases and the J gene lost 8 bases, with 21 bases spanning the gap. The CDR3 loop is CASSQRVGGVYGYTF. In nucleotides, the CDR3 is TGTGCCAGCAGTCAAAGGGTCGGGGGCGTATACGGCTACACCTTC.

The rearrangement uses TRBV12-3 or TRBV12-4 and TRBJ2-1; possible D gene TRBD1, 5 bases. Trimming stripped 5 bases from V and 0 bases from J, with 11 bases between. CDR3 length equals 15 residues. The CDR3 protein is CASSPKTDSYNEQFF. The CDR3 coding sequence is TGTGCCAGCAGTCCCAAGACAGACTCCTACAATGAGCAGTTCTTC.